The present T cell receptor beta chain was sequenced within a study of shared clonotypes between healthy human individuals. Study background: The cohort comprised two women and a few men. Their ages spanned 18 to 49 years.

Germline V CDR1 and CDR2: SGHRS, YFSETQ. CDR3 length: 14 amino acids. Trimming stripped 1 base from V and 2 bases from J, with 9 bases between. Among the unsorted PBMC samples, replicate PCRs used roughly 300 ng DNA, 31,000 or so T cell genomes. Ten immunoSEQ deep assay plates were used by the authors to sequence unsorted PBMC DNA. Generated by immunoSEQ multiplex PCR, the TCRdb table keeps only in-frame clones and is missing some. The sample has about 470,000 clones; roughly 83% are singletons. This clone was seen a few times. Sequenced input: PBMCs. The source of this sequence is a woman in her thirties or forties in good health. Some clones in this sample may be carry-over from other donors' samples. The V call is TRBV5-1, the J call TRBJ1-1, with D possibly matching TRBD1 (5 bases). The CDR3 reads CASSLMRGNTEAFF. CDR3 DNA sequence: TGCGCCAGCAGCTTGATGAGGGGAAACACTGAAGCTTTCTTT.